This T cell receptor beta chain was documented in a study of T-cell reconstitution after alpha-beta-depleted transplantation in children. The TCRbeta library incorporated unique molecular identifiers. TCRdb re-derived calls from the PCR reads in MiXCR, one entry per CDR3 protein. The sample holds almost 500,000 distinct CDR3 sequences, approximately 13% seen once. This clonotype was detected many times. The germline V and J ends were trimmed by 0 bases and 2 bases, with 11 bases remaining between them. Germline CDR1 reads DFQATT; CDR2 reads SNEGSKA (reference sequence). The CDR3 totals 15 residues. This sequence originates from a human donor who donated a stem cell graft to a child with combined immunodeficiency. The specimen was PBMCs from the stem cell graft donor, collected from the stem cell graft. This sequence joins TRBV20-1 and TRBJ2-1; unclear D gene. The CDR3 DNA reads as TGCAGTGCTAGAGACCCGCCCGGAACCTACAATGAGCAGTTCTTC. This codes for CSARDPPGTYNEQFF.